This T cell receptor beta chain came from a study of shared clonotypes between healthy human individuals. Donors were healthy HIV-negative adults without recently reported acute infections or vaccinations. When samples were unsorted, around 90 million PBMCs were used for genomic DNA. The CDR3 is made up of 16 amino acids. Per germline, CDR1 SNHLY and CDR2 FYNNEI. After removal of 0 bases from V and 5 bases from J, the junction contained 8 bases not matched to a gene. This clone appeared a few times. Genomic DNA of each subset was evenly split across several immunoSEQ plates. Generated by immunoSEQ multiplex PCR, the TCRdb table keeps only in-frame clones and is missing some. The sample lists over 400,000 clones; approximately 78% were seen once.

The material sequenced was PBMCs. The rearrangement uses TRBV2 and TRBJ2-3, with 7 bases matching TRBD2. This clonotype originated in a woman aged 40 to 50 in good health. Some clones in this sample may be carry-over from other donors' samples. The CDR3 loop is CASSEALRGGVDTQYF. CDR3 nucleotide sequence: TGTGCCAGCAGTGAAGCTTTGCGGGGAGGGGTAGATACGCAGTATTTT.